The text below deals with one T cell receptor beta chain. Antigen: not known. This sample stems from a study of T cell clones after liver transplantation. Study in general: TCRbeta sequencing after a pre-transplant mixed lymphocyte reaction identified graft-donor-reactive clones, later tracked in post-transplant blood. At least one year of complete immunosuppression withdrawal without enzymes over twice normal defined tolerance.

Study-level results: A larger donor-reactive than third-party decline suggested partial antigen-specific deletion.

The table came from immunoSEQ multiplex PCR; TCRdb's copy has only in-frame clones and leaves some out. Among 40,000 to 55,000 clones listed, roughly 86% were seen once. The receptor was derived from a human patient who received a liver transplant. The graft donor may be the source of some T cells. The specimen was CD4+ T cells from blood, collected 24 months after liver transplant.

The CDR3 loop is CASSHPGQPNTEAFF. The CDR3 nucleotides are TGTGCCAGCAGCCATCCGGGACAGCCGAACACTGAAGCTTTCTTT. The rearrangement joins TRBV6-6 to TRBJ1-1; 7 nucleotides line up with TRBD1. The V and J ends lost 6 bases and 1 base, in that order; junction bases with no gene match: 8. This CDR3 region has 15 residues. The germline V gene encodes CDR1 MNHNY and CDR2 SVGAGI (reference sequence).